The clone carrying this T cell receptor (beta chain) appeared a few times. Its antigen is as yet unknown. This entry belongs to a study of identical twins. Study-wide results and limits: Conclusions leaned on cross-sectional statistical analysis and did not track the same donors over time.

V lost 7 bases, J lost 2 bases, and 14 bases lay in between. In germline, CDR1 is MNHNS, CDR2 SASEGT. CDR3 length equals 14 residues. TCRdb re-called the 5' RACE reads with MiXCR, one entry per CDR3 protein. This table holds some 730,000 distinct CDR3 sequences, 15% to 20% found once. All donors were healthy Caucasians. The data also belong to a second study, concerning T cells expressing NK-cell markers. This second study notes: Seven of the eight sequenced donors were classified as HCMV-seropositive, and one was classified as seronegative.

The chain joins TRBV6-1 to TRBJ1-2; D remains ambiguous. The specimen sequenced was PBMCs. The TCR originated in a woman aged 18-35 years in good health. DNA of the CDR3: TGTGCCAGCACCGTGGGCAGCCACAACTATGGCTACACCTTC. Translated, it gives CASTVGSHNYGYTF.